Listed here are 10 T cell receptor beta chains from one sample, sequenced in a study of cytomegalovirus exposure and HLA in healthy donors. The primer mix had 60 Vbeta and 13 Jbeta primers. The assay was immunoSEQ multiplex PCR, and TCRdb's table has in-frame clones only and misses some. The sample contains fewer than 150,000 clones, about 74% of which appear only once. Input material: PBMCs. The receptor source for this set is a woman aged 50 to 60 in good health and CMV-seropositive.

This rearrangement joins TRBV2 to TRBJ1-5, with a tentative D call TRBD1 (6 bases). Between the trimmed V and J ends, which lost 7 bases and 2 bases, there was a span of 18 bases. The germline V gene has CDR1 SNHLY and CDR2 FYNNEI. The CDR3 runs 16 residues. CDR3 region: CASTPGGPRGNQPQHF. The CDR3 nucleotides are TGTGCCAGCACCCCGGGGGGCCCCCGGGGCAATCAGCCCCAGCATTTT.

The chain uses TRBV5-1 and TRBJ2-5, with TRBD2 identical over 11 bases. The germline V gene has CDR1 SGHRS and CDR2 YFSETQ. Unmatched junction bases numbered 6, after V lost 2 bases and J lost 3 bases. CDR3 length equals 16 residues. In DNA, the CDR3 is TGCGCCAGCAGCTTTACTAGCGGGGGAACCAAAGAGACCCAGTACTTC. Its protein product is CASSFTSGGTKETQYF.

This clone was seen a few times. At one of its ends the junction is not consistent with the germline gene, which may arise from a read error. The CDR3 DNA is TGTCCCAGCAGTCCCTCTAGCGGGGGTGCAGATACGCAGTATTTT. It is translated as CPSSPSSGGADTQYF. The chain uses TRBV2 and TRBJ2-3; 10 bases align to TRBD2. This CDR3 is built from 15 residues. CDR1 and CDR2 (germline): SNHLY, FYNNEI. Based on the CDR3 plus reference TRBV2 and TRBJ2-3, the full variable domain is EPEVTQTPSHQVTQMGQEVILRCVPISNHLYFYWYRQILGQKVEFLVSFYNNEISEKSEIFDDQFSVERPDGSNFTLKIRSTKLEDSAMYFCPSSPSSGGADTQYFGPGTRLTVL.

V usage is TRBV5-5 and J usage is TRBJ1-4; no clear D gene. The CDR3 sequence is 15 residues long. The V end lost 0 bases, the J end lost 6 bases, and 12 bases lay between the germline ends. Germline V gene sequence: CDR1 SGHKS, CDR2 YYEKEE (reference sequence). The DNA for the CDR3 is TGTGCCAGCAGCTTGGCAACTTCCGAACATGAAAAACTGTTTTTT. It yields the protein CASSLATSEHEKLFF.

This clone has just a few counts. The chain uses TRBV5-1 and TRBJ2-5; 7 bases are shared with TRBD1. The CDR3 contains 14 residues. The germline gives CDR1 SGHRS, CDR2 YFSETQ. Trimming took 4 bases from V and 0 from J; bases not matched to a gene: 3. CDR3 in amino acids: CASSRGQNQETQYF. The CDR3 DNA follows: TGCGCCAGCAGCCGGGGACAGAACCAAGAGACCCAGTACTTC.

The chain joins TRBV5-1 to TRBJ1-2; TRBD1 matches at 8 bases. Germline CDR1 is SGHRS and CDR2 is YFSETQ. The CDR3 extends over 14 amino acids. V lost 6 bases and J lost 6; bases outside the gene matches: 10. CDR3 DNA: TGCGCCAGCACCGAGGACAGGGTGCTGAATGGCTACACCTTC. This gives the protein CASTEDRVLNGYTF. The full variable domain, in which reference TRBV5-1 and TRBJ1-2 provide the parts outside the CDR3, is KAGVTQTPRYLIKTRGQQVTLSCSPISGHRSVSWYQQTPGQGLQFLFEYFSETQRNKGNFPGRFSGRQFSNSRSEMNVSTLELGDSALYLCASTEDRVLNGYTFGSGTRLTVV.

This clone was found a few times. The genes are TRBV2 and TRBJ1-3; D is perhaps TRBD1 (6 bases). Trimming removed 7 bases from V and 4 bases from J, with 11 bases in between. This CDR3 contains 13 residues. Germline assignment: CDR1 SNHLY and CDR2 FYNNEI. The CDR3 reads CASTQGWGNTIYF. Here the CDR3 DNA reads TGTGCCAGCACCCAGGGGTGGGGAAACACCATATATTTT.

The V call is TRBV6-1, the J call TRBJ1-1, with D possibly being TRBD1 (5 bases). V lost 4 bases and J 4 bases, leaving 13 bases between the germline ends. CDR3 length: 14 residues. Germline assignment: CDR1 MNHNS and CDR2 SASEGT. The CDR3 DNA reads as TGTGCCAGCAGTGTGGGGGGGAAGGGCACTGAAGCTTTCTTT. As protein: CASSVGGKGTEAFF.

This clone has just a few counts. The rearrangement uses TRBV7-8 and TRBJ2-5; D uncertain. Germline CDR1 is SGHVS and CDR2 is FQNEAQ. Trimming left V 7 bases short and J 5 bases short, with 11 bases between. The CDR3 has 12 amino acids. Here the CDR3 DNA reads TGTGCCAGCACGGAGCTTTTGGAGACCCAGTACTTC. Translating gives CASTELLETQYF. Together with reference TRBV7-8 and TRBJ2-5, the CDR3 gives the full variable domain: GAGVSQSPRYKVAKRGQDVALRCDPISGHVSLFWYQQALGQGPEFLTYFQNEAQLDKSGLPSDRFFAERPEGSVSTLKIQRTQQEDSAVYLCASTELLETQYFGPGTRLLVL.

This clone was detected a few times. The genes are TRBV10-3 and TRBJ2-7, with D possibly being TRBD2 (6 bases). The germline gives CDR1 ENHRY, CDR2 SYGVKD. The CDR3 runs to 11 residues. V shed 10 bases and J shed 4 bases, with 11 bases lying between them. As DNA, the CDR3 is TGTGCCACGGGACTTTTTTACGAGCAGTACTTC. Its protein product is CATGLFYEQYF.